A single sample gave rise to the 18 T cell receptor beta chains below, sequenced in a study of OX40 agonist ivuxolimab in advanced cancers. The library was generated by the immunoSEQ multiplex PCR assay. TCRdb carries this immuneACCESS record with in-frame sequences only. Its versions omit some clonotypes, under half of them owing to an unresolved V gene in the studies checked, with the rest unexplained. Within this sample are 90,000 to 95,000 clones, with 84% of them counted one time only. The ten most abundant clones make up roughly 1.1% of the sample. This specimen consisted of CD4+ or CD8+ T cells sorted from blood, obtained in a trial of the OX40 agonist ivuxolimab. The origin of the receptors is an adult with an advanced solid tumor such as melanoma, head and neck, liver or kidney cancer.

This clone is a singleton in its sample. The J gene is TRBJ2-2, the V gene TRBV7-7; D is unclear. In germline, CDR1 is SSHAT, CDR2 FNYEAQ (reference sequence). CDR3 size: 13 residues. Trimming stripped 5 bases from V and 4 bases from J, with 8 bases between. The CDR3 nucleotides read TGTGCCAGCAGCCCAGACTTCACCGGGGAGCTGTTTTTT. Encoded protein: CASSPDFTGELFF. Variable domain in full (rest from reference TRBV7-7 and TRBJ2-2): GAGVSQSPRYKVTKRGQDVTLRCDPISSHATLYWYQQALGQGPEFLTYFNYEAQPDKSGLPSDRFSAERPEGSISTLTIQRTEQRDSAMYRCASSPDFTGELFFGEGSRLTVL.

The CDR3 loop reads CAGRKTGDSQPQHF. The CDR3 region has the DNA TGTGCCGGCCGAAAAACAGGGGATTCTCAGCCCCAGCATTTT. V usage is TRBV6-5 and J usage is TRBJ1-5; 7 bases are a match to TRBD1. Germline values: CDR1 MNHEY, CDR2 SVGAGI. CDR3 length: 14 residues. J gave up 6 bases and V 11 bases, and 13 bases lay outside the gene matches.

The rearrangement links TRBV7-8 to TRBJ2-2; a weak D match, TRBD2 (6 bases). Between the trimmed V and J ends, which lost 1 base and 4 bases, there was a span of 10 bases. CDR1 and CDR2 from the germline V gene are SGHVS and FQNEAQ. The CDR3 sequence is 15 residues long. The CDR3 loop reads CASSLGGASTGELFF. In DNA, the CDR3 is TGTGCCAGCAGCTTAGGCGGGGCTTCCACCGGGGAGCTGTTTTTT. The full variable domain, rest sourced from reference TRBV7-8 and TRBJ2-2, is GAGVSQSPRYKVAKRGQDVALRCDPISGHVSLFWYQQALGQGPEFLTYFQNEAQLDKSGLPSDRFFAERPEGSVSTLKIQRTQQEDSAVYLCASSLGGASTGELFFGEGSRLTVL.

The chain is built from TRBV28 and TRBJ2-5; 7 bases fit TRBD2. Germline V CDR1 and CDR2: MDHEN, SYDVKM. V was clipped by 7 bases and J by 1 base; unmatched bases: 9. This CDR3 has 15 residues. The CDR3 is CASTLGRGRQETQYF. For the CDR3, the DNA is TGTGCCAGCACCCTAGGGAGGGGTCGCCAAGAGACCCAGTACTTC.

The J gene is TRBJ1-1, the V gene TRBV7-8, with D perhaps TRBD1 (6 bases). Germline-derived CDR1 and CDR2 are SGHVS and FQNEAQ. This CDR3 has 15 residues. The V and J ends lost 1 base and 4 bases respectively, with 13 bases between them. The CDR3 sequence is CASSLVLGAGTEAFF. CDR3 in DNA: TGTGCCAGCAGCTTAGTGCTGGGGGCAGGCACTGAAGCTTTCTTT.

This rearrangement joins TRBV30 to TRBJ2-5; TRBD1 might be the D (6 bases). The germline V gene has CDR1 GTSNPN and CDR2 SVGIG (reference sequence). The ends were cut back, 4 bases at V and 2 bases at J, with 14 bases in the middle. This CDR3 comprises 14 residues. CDR3 DNA sequence: TGTGCCTGGAACCAAGGCACAGGGCAAGAGACCCAGTACTTC. Encoded protein: CAWNQGTGQETQYF.

The V call is TRBV28, the J call TRBJ2-1, with D tentatively TRBD1 (6 bases). The germline V gene has CDR1 MDHEN and CDR2 SYDVKM. Trimming took off 9 bases at V and 3 bases at J, with 15 bases between the two ends. The CDR3 loop spans 14 amino acids. CDR3 loop: CASSLQGRYNEQFF. The CDR3 DNA reads as TGTGCCAGTTCCTTACAGGGACGCTACAATGAGCAGTTCTTC.

The V call is TRBV5-6, the J call TRBJ2-4; D is possibly TRBD1 or TRBD2 (5 bases each). The CDR3 is 15 amino acids. Per germline, CDR1 SGHDT and CDR2 YYEEEE. Trimming cost V 0 bases and J 7 bases, with 14 bases left between them. The CDR3 coding sequence is TGTGCCAGCAGCTTGGTACGAGGGGCACCTAACATTCAGTACTTC. Protein: CASSLVRGAPNIQYF.

The J gene is TRBJ1-1, the V gene TRBV7-2, with D perhaps TRBD1 (6 bases). Between the trimmed V and J ends, which lost 5 bases and 5 bases, there was a span of 12 bases. In germline, CDR1 is SGHTA, CDR2 FQGNSA. The CDR3 contains 13 residues. CDR3: CASSPTQGTEAFF. The CDR3 region has the DNA TGTGCCAGCAGCCCAACGCAGGGGACTGAAGCTTTCTTT.

This clone has only a few counts. The gene calls are TRBV9 and TRBJ1-2; D perhaps matches TRBD1 (5 bases). Germline V gene sequence: CDR1 SGDLS, CDR2 YYNGEE. V lost 0 bases, J lost 5 bases, and 17 bases lay in between. There are 16 residues in the CDR3. The CDR3 protein is CASSVGSRGSSYGYTF. Written as DNA, the CDR3 is TGTGCCAGCAGCGTAGGGTCGAGGGGAAGCTCTTATGGCTACACCTTC.

V usage is TRBV4-2 and J usage is TRBJ2-2, with TRBD2 as a possible D gene (5 bases). In germline, CDR1 is LGHNA, CDR2 YNFKEQ. The CDR3 is made up of 14 amino acids. V shed 4 bases and J shed 3 bases, with 9 bases lying between them. In nucleotides, the CDR3 is TGTGCCAGCAGCCTTACTAGGGACACCGGGGAGCTGTTTTTT. Residues: CASSLTRDTGELFF.

This rearrangement joins TRBV23-1 to TRBJ1-4; 9 bases line up with TRBD1. TRBV23-1 is reported as an ORF; its role is uncertain. CDR3 length equals 18 residues. Trimming removed 0 bases from V and 2 bases from J; junction bases left unmatched: 7. CDR3 coding DNA: TGCGCCAGCAGTCAATCGTTGGACAGGGGTGTCACTAATGAAAAACTGTTTTTT. It translates to CASSQSLDRGVTNEKLFF.

The chain combines TRBV5-4 with TRBJ1-6, with D perhaps TRBD1 (6 bases). Germline V gene lookup returns CDR1 SGHNT and CDR2 YYREEE (reference sequence). CDR3 length equals 16 residues. Trimming stripped 5 bases from V and 5 bases from J, with 17 bases between. Here the CDR3 DNA reads TGTGCCAGCAGGGGGGGGGCCTCCTCGAATAATTCACCCCTCCACTTT. Its protein is CASRGGASSNNSPLHF.

This clone came up a few times. The gene calls are TRBV5-8 and TRBJ2-6; TRBD1 matches 7 bases. J lost 3 bases, V lost 4 bases, and 4 bases had no gene match. CDR3 length: 15 residues. CDR1 SGHTS and CDR2 YDEGEE come from the germline V gene. CDR3 loop: CASSPQGVGANVLTF. CDR3 coding DNA: TGTGCCAGCAGCCCTCAGGGGGTTGGGGCCAACGTCCTGACTTTC.

In DNA form, the CDR3 reads TGTGCCAGCAGCTTAAGTAACCGAAACACTGAAGCTTTCTTT. This sequence encodes CASSLSNRNTEAFF. The chain joins TRBV11-2 to TRBJ1-1, with D unresolved. This CDR3 is built from 14 residues. CDR1 SGHAT and CDR2 FQNNGV come from the germline V gene. Deletions cut 2 bases from V and 2 bases from J, with 9 bases between.

V gene TRBV6-5 combines with J gene TRBJ1-4; D is ambiguous. Germline V gene lookup returns CDR1 MNHEY and CDR2 SVGAGI. Trimming shortened V by 7 bases and J by 8 bases, and 14 bases separated the two germline ends. The CDR3 runs 13 residues. CDR3 amino acids: CASMTAIGEKLFF. In nucleotides, the CDR3 is TGTGCCAGCATGACGGCTATAGGCGAAAAACTGTTTTTT.

V and J are TRBV6-4 and TRBJ1-4; 10 nucleotides align to TRBD1. V lost 5 bases and J lost 8; bases outside the gene matches: 8. Germline V CDR1 and CDR2: MRHNA, SNTAGT. This CDR3 contains 15 residues. DNA for the CDR3: TGTGCCAGCAGTCCCTCCGGACAGGGGGGCGAAAAACTGTTTTTT. The encoded protein is CASSPSGQGGEKLFF.

The V gene is TRBV7-3, the J gene TRBJ2-1, with 8 nucleotides matching TRBD2. There are 15 residues in the CDR3. Germline V gives CDR1 SGHTA, CDR2 FQGTGA. The ends lost 7 bases at V and 0 bases at J; junction bases unmatched: 5. DNA of the CDR3: TGTGCCAGCAAGGTGAGCGGGAGCTCCTACAATGAGCAGTTCTTC. Translating gives CASKVSGSSYNEQFF.